This TCR beta chain comes out of a study of T cells in localized non-small cell lung cancer. Study-wide results and caveats: Among blood samples, higher T cell density accompanied longer overall survival. The appearance of a median about 60 of the top 100 tumor clones was seen in adjacent lung.

Clones were sequenced by immunoSEQ multiplex PCR, and TCRdb holds only the in-frame ones, with some missing. The sample carries 13,000 or so clones, roughly 84% recorded once. The CDR3 is made up of 15 amino acids. Germline CDR1 MNHEY, CDR2 SVGAGI. V shed 6 bases and J shed 0 bases, with 12 bases lying between them. With respect to this clone: Antigen unknown.

The input for sequencing was peripheral blood, taken before any cancer treatment. This TCR was recovered from a male donor aged 60 or older with stage I squamous cell lung carcinoma. This chain uses TRBV6-5 with TRBJ1-5; D not certain. The DNA of the CDR3 is TGTGCCAGCAGCCAGACAATCTATAGCAATCAGCCCCAGCATTTT. Amino acids: CASSQTIYSNQPQHF.